This TCR beta chain was sequenced for a study of cytomegalovirus exposure and HLA in healthy donors. As for the study in general: A previous analysis identified fewer than 130 million unique TCR beta sequences derived from some 170 million T cells. Study-level findings and limits: Researchers reported in a later analysis that a missense DCLRE1C variant was tied to TCR beta V- and J-gene trimming.

This clone was seen only a few times. Its cognate antigen is unknown. The V and J ends lost 4 bases and 6 bases respectively, with 12 bases between them. Germline V gene sequence: CDR1 SEHNR, CDR2 FQNEAQ (reference sequence). This CDR3 spans 13 amino acids. Healthy bone marrow donors made up the donor group. Though nominally healthy at sampling, donors likely had unrecorded immune exposures. The PCR employed 60 Vbeta primers together with 13 Jbeta primers. Clones were read by immunoSEQ multiplex PCR, and TCRdb kept only the in-frame ones, dropping some. Counted here are around 21,000 clones, about 80% occurring once; the ten biggest clones make up approximately 7%.

Input material: PBMCs. The TCR originated in a man aged 55-75 years in good health and CMV-seronegative. The chain has TRBV7-9 and TRBJ1-1; D perhaps matches TRBD1 (5 bases). As DNA, the CDR3 is TGTGCCAGCAGCTCCCGCGGGGGTCCTGAAGCTTTCTTT. It is translated as CASSSRGGPEAFF. The variable domain in full, completed from reference TRBV7-9 and TRBJ1-1, reads DTGVSQNPRHKITKRGQNVTFRCDPISEHNRLYWYRQTLGQGPEFLTYFQNEAQLEKSRLLSDRFSAERPKGSFSTLEIQRTEQGDSAMYLCASSSRGGPEAFFGQGTRLTVV.